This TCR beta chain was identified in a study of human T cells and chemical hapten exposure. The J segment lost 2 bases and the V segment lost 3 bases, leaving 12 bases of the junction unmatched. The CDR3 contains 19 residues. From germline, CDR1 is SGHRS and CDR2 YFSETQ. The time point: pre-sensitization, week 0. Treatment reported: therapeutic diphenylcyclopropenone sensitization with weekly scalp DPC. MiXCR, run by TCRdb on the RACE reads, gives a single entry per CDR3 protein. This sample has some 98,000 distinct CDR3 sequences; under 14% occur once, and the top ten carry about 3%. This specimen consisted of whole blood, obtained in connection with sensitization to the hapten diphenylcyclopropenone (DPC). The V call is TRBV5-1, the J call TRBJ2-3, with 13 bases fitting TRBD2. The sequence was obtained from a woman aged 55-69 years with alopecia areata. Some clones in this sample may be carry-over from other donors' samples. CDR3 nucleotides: TGCGCCAGCAGCTATTCCGGGACTAGCGGGGTACGATTCACAGATACGCAGTATTTT. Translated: CASSYSGTSGVRFTDTQYF.